This TCR beta chain is from a study of T cell clonotyping in hematopoietic cell transplantation. TCRdb keeps only in-frame clones here, not all; method: immunoSEQ multiplex PCR. The sample contains roughly 5,000 clones, 66% of which appear only once. Germline V gives CDR1 LGHNA, CDR2 YSLEER. Trimming pared 1 base from V and 2 bases from J, leaving 5 bases between. CDR3 length equals 13 residues. This sequence originates from a male patient in his fifties or sixties who had an allogeneic stem cell transplant from an unrelated donor, so the T cells may come from the graft donor. Some clones in this sample may be carry-over from other donors' samples. The sequences come from PBMCs, collected 180 days after allogeneic stem cell transplant. J is TRBJ1-1 and V is TRBV4-3; D is unresolved. CDR3 nucleotides: TGCGCCAGCAGCCAAGCCGGAAACACTGAAGCTTTCTTT. Residues: CASSQAGNTEAFF.